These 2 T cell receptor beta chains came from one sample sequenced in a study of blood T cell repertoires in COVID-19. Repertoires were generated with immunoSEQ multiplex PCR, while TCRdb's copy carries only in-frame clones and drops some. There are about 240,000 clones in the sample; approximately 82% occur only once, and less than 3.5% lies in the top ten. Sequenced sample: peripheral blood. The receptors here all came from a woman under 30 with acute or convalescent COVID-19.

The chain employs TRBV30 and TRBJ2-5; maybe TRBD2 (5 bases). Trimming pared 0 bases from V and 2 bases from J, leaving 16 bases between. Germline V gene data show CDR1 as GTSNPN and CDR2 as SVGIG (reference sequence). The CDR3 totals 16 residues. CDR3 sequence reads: CAWSVLGAGRQETQYF. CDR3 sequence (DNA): TGTGCCTGGAGTGTCTTGGGTGCGGGTAGGCAAGAGACCCAGTACTTC.

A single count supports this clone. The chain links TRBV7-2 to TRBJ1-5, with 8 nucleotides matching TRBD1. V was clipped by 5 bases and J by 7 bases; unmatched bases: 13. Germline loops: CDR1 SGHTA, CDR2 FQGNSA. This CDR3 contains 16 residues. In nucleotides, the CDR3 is TGTGCCAGCAGCCCTAGAATGGCACAGGGGGGCCAGCCCCAGCATTTT. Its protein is CASSPRMAQGGQPQHF.